This T cell receptor (beta chain) was sequenced in a study of blood T cells in healthy people across ages. Together with a sample-barcoded 5' primer, a J-beta primer mix was included in a second PCR lasting about 7 to 11 cycles. A 12-random-nucleotide template-switch adaptor tagged each cDNA molecule. A single record per CDR3 protein comes from TCRdb applying MiXCR to the 5' RACE reads. The table includes nearly 800,000 distinct CDR3 sequences, roughly 25% detected once. Isolated per sample were at least 6 million PBMCs. These data also formed part of another study, on T cells of mothers and their children. Turning to that study: All donors were healthy and Caucasian; they were three mothers and their six children.

The TCR sequence derives from a boy between 10 and 17 years old in good health. The sequenced material came from blood.

DNA of the CDR3: TGTGCCAGCAGCGCAACGACAGGGGGGTTAGATACGCAGTATTTT. Protein sequence: CASSATTGGLDTQYF. The V call is TRBV9, the J call TRBJ2-3, with 9 bases identical to TRBD1. The V and J ends lost 3 bases and 5 bases, in that order; junction bases with no gene match: 7. In germline, CDR1 is SGDLS, CDR2 YYNGEE. CDR3 length equals 15 residues. Full variable domain (missing parts from reference TRBV9 and TRBJ2-3): DSGVTQTPKHLITATGQRVTLRCSPRSGDLSVYWYQQSLDQGLQFLIQYYNGEERAKGNILERFSAQQFPDLHSELNLSSLELGDSALYFCASSATTGGLDTQYFGPGTRLTVL.